Listed below are T cell receptor beta chains from one sample, sequenced in a study of PD-1 blockade in classical Hodgkin lymphoma. The method was immunoSEQ multiplex PCR; TCRdb's version includes in-frame clones alone and lacks a portion of them. The table shows about 97,000 clones, with 65% to 85% occurring only once. The sample consisted of peripheral blood mononuclear cells (PBMCs), taken at baseline. These receptors originate from a human donor with classical Hodgkin lymphoma. The conserved cysteine and the conserved F or W are not part of the CDR3 here. Clone size is stated in some rows and not others, as once, few, many or a class when expanded.

abundance: -; v_gene: TRBV27; CDR3aa: ASSFSAEAGGPTVFSGANVLT
abundance: -; v_gene: TRBV6-5; CDR3aa: ASRLGQGGYGYT
abundance: -; v_gene: TRBV5-1; CDR3aa: ASSSGGDYIQY
abundance: -; v_gene: TRBV11-2; CDR3aa: ASSLLAGNTEAF
abundance: -; v_gene: TRBV7-9; CDR3aa: ASTASGANVLT
abundance: -; v_gene: TRBV7-9; CDR3aa: ASSSRGRDEKLF
abundance: -; v_gene: TRBV6-1; CDR3aa: ASSVPGPIKF
abundance: -; v_gene: TRBV11-3; CDR3aa: ASSLGAGTSGRAGRDTQY
abundance: -; v_gene: TRBV27; CDR3aa: ASSFVGGHTDTQY
abundance: -; v_gene: TRBV2; CDR3aa: ATSQGRNAETQY
abundance: -; v_gene: TRBV19; CDR3aa: ASSIGGVMNTEAF
abundance: -; v_gene: TRBV13; CDR3aa: ASSLWDREAGELF
abundance: -; v_gene: TRBV2; CDR3aa: ASNLGGQSYEQY
abundance: -; v_gene: TRBV7-8; CDR3aa: ASSLTGDTEAF
abundance: -; v_gene: TRBV2; CDR3aa: ASKGPPGTGYT
abundance: -; v_gene: TRBV6-4; CDR3aa: ASSDSDRGDTEAF
abundance: -; v_gene: TRBV6-4; CDR3aa: ASPFFPRRRKETQY
abundance: -; v_gene: TRBV7-9; CDR3aa: ASGPSQVGYGYT
abundance: -; v_gene: TRBV6-5; CDR3aa: ASSQGQGSFYGYT
abundance: few; v_gene: TRBV5-1; CDR3aa: ASSLQGGETEAF
abundance: -; v_gene: TRBV7-6; CDR3aa: ASSLFTGLNYEQY
abundance: -; v_gene: TRBV5-5; CDR3aa: ASREQPGGRYYEQY
abundance: -; v_gene: TRBV5-4; CDR3aa: ASSPALGDGYT
abundance: few; v_gene: TRBV28; CDR3aa: ASSPYTTGKGVYEQY
abundance: -; v_gene: TRBV5-5; CDR3aa: ASSPTDTQY
abundance: few; v_gene: TRBV7-9; CDR3aa: ASSRRELDYGYT
abundance: -; v_gene: TRBV12-5; CDR3aa: ASGHHRAGYTEAF
abundance: -; v_gene: TRBV27; CDR3aa: ASSFLGQGSYEQY
abundance: -; v_gene: TRBV2; CDR3aa: ASSGAGEIDEQY
abundance: once; v_gene: TRBV10-2; CDR3aa: ASGTSGYNEQF
abundance: -; v_gene: TRBV11-2; CDR3aa: ASSLYRGLGDTQY
abundance: -; v_gene: TRBV6-4; CDR3aa: ASSPRWGGELF
abundance: -; v_gene: TRBV5-8; CDR3aa: ASSGGLAAYEQY
abundance: once; v_gene: TRBV10-2; CDR3aa: ASFPRSGANVLT
abundance: -; v_gene: TRBV9; CDR3aa: ASSAFQETQY
abundance: -; v_gene: TRBV5-1; CDR3aa: ASRSASSGNTIY
abundance: -; v_gene: TRBV2; CDR3aa: ASRQRSEQF
abundance: -; v_gene: TRBV2; CDR3aa: ASSEGLAGVGTDTQY
abundance: -; v_gene: TRBV7-2; CDR3aa: ASSPGTGGLHEQF
abundance: -; v_gene: TRBV5-1; CDR3aa: ASSASGTSGSSPY